The source of this T cell receptor beta chain is a study of blood T cell repertoires in COVID-19. On the study more broadly: The United States, Italy and Spain were the sources of the acute and convalescent COVID-19 samples. In each case, the material was cDNA or gDNA derived from T cells, B-cell-depleted T cells, or PBMCs.

Germline V gene sequence: CDR1 KGHDR, CDR2 SFDVKD. V was shortened by 6 bases and J by 5 bases, with 15 bases between the two germline ends. CDR3 length: 14 residues. Recruited during active infection, patients (from Seattle) were subsequently followed longitudinally. In the authors' methods: Amplification of reference gene primers provided the estimated nucleated cell counts. Measured with immunoSEQ multiplex PCR; TCRdb has only the in-frame clones, and not every one. Clonal size and the V and J genes are those of that table, whereas D and trimming came from the DNA. The sample consists of under 450,000 clones, approximately 90% of them appearing once. This clone appeared a single time.

The sample consisted of peripheral blood. The TCR sequence derives from a woman between 50 and 59 years old with COVID-19, enrolled during active disease. The J gene is TRBJ1-2, the V gene TRBV24-1, with no clear D. CDR3 bases: TGTGCCACCAGTCCGGCCCCGCCCGGGTATGGCTACACCTTC. Its protein is CATSPAPPGYGYTF.